A selection of T cell receptor beta chains follows, all from one sample in a study of T cells in Graves' hyperthyroidism and ophthalmopathy. TCRdb reprocessed the multiplex PCR reads with MiXCR, giving one entry per CDR3 protein. The sample has hundreds of thousands of distinct CDR3 sequences; about 20% are singletons. The sequencing input was blood. All receptors come from a man aged 30 to 45 with Graves' ophthalmopathy. CDR3s include the opening cysteine and the closing phenylalanine or tryptophan. A D gene is named only where the DNA matches it firmly. Rows may omit the clone size; those that give it use once, few, many or a size class.

NA	few	TRBV9	TRBJ2-3	TGTGCCAGCAGCGTATCGGGGGCGAACACAGATACGCAGTATTTT	CASSVSGANTDTQYF
NA	few	TRBV6-1	TRBJ2-7	TGTGCCAGCAGTGAAAAACGAGAGTTGGGCGAGCAGTACTTC	CASSEKRELGEQYF
NA	NA	TRBV20-1	TRBJ1-1	TGCAGTGCTAGAGGCACGGTGTTCAGGACTGAAGCTTTCTTT	CSARGTVFRTEAFF
TRBD1	many	TRBV28	TRBJ1-5	TGTGCCAGCAGTTCCGACAGGGTTTCAGGCAATCAGCCCCAGCATTTT	CASSSDRVSGNQPQHF
TRBD2	NA	TRBV20-1	TRBJ2-7	TGCAGTGCTCCTCCTCAGACTAGCGGGAGGTACGAGCAGTACTTC	CSAPPQTSGRYEQYF
TRBD1	few	TRBV11-2	TRBJ1-4	TGTGCCAGCAGCTTCCCCCCAGGGGGCAATAATGAAAAACTGTTTTTT	CASSFPPGGNNEKLFF
TRBD2	NA	TRBV7-9	TRBJ2-1	TGTGCCAGCAGCCCAAACGGACTAGCGGGAGGGCGGGAGCAGTTCTTC	CASSPNGLAGGREQFF
TRBD2	NA	TRBV5-1	TRBJ2-3	TGCGCCAGCGCACTAGCGGCTAGCACAGATACGCAGTATTTT	CASALAASTDTQYF
TRBD2	few	TRBV18	TRBJ2-1	TGTGCCAGCTCAGTCGCTAGCGGGAGTGCCTACAATGAGCAGTTCTTC	CASSVASGSAYNEQFF
NA	many	TRBV7-8	TRBJ1-5	TGTGCCAGCAGCAACCGGGGCGCGGATAGCAATCAGCCCCAGCATTTT	CASSNRGADSNQPQHF
NA	NA	TRBV4-1	TRBJ1-6	TGCGCCAGCAGCCAATCCGGGTCCGGGTCACCCCTCCACTTT	CASSQSGSGSPLHF
NA	few	TRBV7-9	TRBJ1-1	TGTGCCAGCAGCTCCCGGGATTGGAACACTGAAGCTTTCTTT	CASSSRDWNTEAFF
NA	many	TRBV5-1	TRBJ2-3	TGCGCCAGCAGCTTGCGTCAGGATTTAGATACGCAGTATTTT	CASSLRQDLDTQYF
NA	many	TRBV28	TRBJ2-7	TGTGCCAGTTTGGAGGGGGGGGACATCCTCAACGAGCAGTACTTC	CASLEGGDILNEQYF
NA	few	TRBV6-1	TRBJ2-7	TGTGCCAGCAGTGCCGTGGGAAGGCGACTCGGCGAGCAGTACTTC	CASSAVGRRLGEQYF
NA	NA	TRBV7-9	TRBJ2-5	TGTGCCAGCAGCGCCAGAGATGGGGCCTTCCAAGAGACCCAGTACTTC	CASSARDGAFQETQYF
TRBD1	few	TRBV13	TRBJ2-1	TGTGCCAGCAGCTGGACAGGGTCCCTCTACAATGAGCAGTTCTTC	CASSWTGSLYNEQFF
NA	NA	TRBV5-8	TRBJ2-7	TGTGCCAGCAGCTGGGGAGGGGGCCAGCAGTACTTC	CASSWGGGQQYF
TRBD1	many	TRBV28	TRBJ2-1	TGTGCCAGCACCCTAGGGGGGACAGGGGGCACTGAGCAGTTCTTC	CASTLGGTGGTEQFF
NA	NA	TRBV6-5	TRBJ1-2	TGTGCCAGCAGTTACTCACCCCGGGCCTATGGCTACACCTTC	CASSYSPRAYGYTF
TRBD2	NA	TRBV11-2	TRBJ2-3	TGTGCCAGCAGCCACGGGACTAGCGGGAGATTACTAGATACGCAGTATTTT	CASSHGTSGRLLDTQYF
NA	few	TRBV5-4	TRBJ2-1	TGTGCCAGCAGCTCAATAGGGGTGAATGAGCAGTTCTTC	CASSSIGVNEQFF
NA	NA	TRBV20-1	TRBJ2-7	TGCAGTGCTAGAGATCGACAGATCAATATCTACGAGCAGTACTTC	CSARDRQINIYEQYF
NA	few	TRBV4-3	TRBJ2-7	TGCGCCAGCAGCCAAGAGAAGCTTTACAGCTACGAGCAGTACTTC	CASSQEKLYSYEQYF
NA	many	TRBV28	TRBJ1-2	TGTGCCAGCAGTTTACTTCGCGACAGGAACCTCTATGGCTACACCTTC	CASSLLRDRNLYGYTF
NA	few	TRBV28	TRBJ1-5	TGTGCCAGCAGCCCCCGGGGGTCTCATCAGCCCCAGCATTTT	CASSPRGSHQPQHF
TRBD1	few	TRBV9	TRBJ2-7	TGTGCCAGCAGCGCGGGACAGGCCCTCGAGCAGTACTTC	CASSAGQALEQYF
NA	NA	TRBV4-2	TRBJ2-7	TGTGCCAGCAGCCAAGGGACGAAAAGCTCCTACGAGCAGTACTTC	CASSQGTKSSYEQYF
NA	many	TRBV28	TRBJ1-5	TGTGCCAGCAGTTTTTTCACCCGCAATCAGCCCCAGCATTTT	CASSFFTRNQPQHF
TRBD1	NA	TRBV7-9	TRBJ2-7	TGTGCCAGCAGCGTCGGACAGGGTGGCGGATCCGAGCAGTACTTC	CASSVGQGGGSEQYF
NA	many	TRBV20-1	TRBJ2-5	TGCAGTGCTAGAGGTTCCCCTCAGTGGGCAGAAGGTCGAGAGACCCAGTACTTC	CSARGSPQWAEGRETQYF
TRBD1	many	TRBV11-2	TRBJ2-7	TGTGCCAGCAGCTCCCTCCGGGACAGCGCCTACGAGCAGTACTTC	CASSSLRDSAYEQYF
NA	many	TRBV20-1	TRBJ2-5	TGCAGTGCTAGGGTGGGGGGCGAGACCCAGTACTTC	CSARVGGETQYF
NA	few	TRBV9	TRBJ2-1	TGTGCCAGCAGCGTAGAAGGTCTAGCCGATGAGCAGTTCTTC	CASSVEGLADEQFF
NA	few	TRBV28	TRBJ1-3	TGTGCCAGCAGTTTATGGGACAGCTCTGGAAACACCATATATTTT	CASSLWDSSGNTIYF
NA	once	TRBV9	TRBJ2-1	TGTGCCAGCAGCGTAGGTCTAGGGGGGATTTCTCACAATGAGCAGTTCTTC	CASSVGLGGISHNEQFF
TRBD2	many	TRBV6-1	TRBJ2-1	TGTGCCAGCAGTACCAGACTAGCGGGAAGATACAATGAGCAGTTCTTC	CASSTRLAGRYNEQFF
NA	few	TRBV24-1	TRBJ2-2	TGTGCCACCAGTTGGCGGGACACCGGGGAGCTGTTTTTT	CATSWRDTGELFF
NA	NA	TRBV6-1	TRBJ2-5	TGTGCCAGCAGAGTTCTAGGGGGAAGGGAGACCCAGTACTTC	CASRVLGGRETQYF
NA	many	TRBV30	TRBJ1-1	TGTGCCTGGAGCCCGGGACACTTGAACACTGAAGCTTTCTTT	CAWSPGHLNTEAFF
NA	NA	TRBV28	TRBJ2-2	TGTGCCAGCAGTCCCACCTTTAACACCGGGGAGCTGTTTTTT	CASSPTFNTGELFF
TRBD1	many	TRBV20-1	TRBJ2-3	TGCAGTGCCAGACAGGGAGATACGCAGTATTTT	CSARQGDTQYF
NA	NA	TRBV2	TRBJ2-5	TGTGCCAGCAGGGATCGGGACATCGGGCAGACCCAGTACTTC	CASRDRDIGQTQYF
NA	NA	TRBV9	TRBJ1-1	TGTGCCAGCAGCGTAGAACAGGGGAACACTGAAGCTTTCTTT	CASSVEQGNTEAFF
TRBD2	NA	TRBV20-1	TRBJ2-1	TGCAGTGCTAGAGTATTAGCGGGAGTGTGGGACAATGAGCAGTTCTTC	CSARVLAGVWDNEQFF
NA	many	TRBV6-1	TRBJ1-5	TGTGCCAGCAGTGATACAAGGCGTCAGCCCCAGCATTTT	CASSDTRRQPQHF
NA	NA	TRBV12-3/TRBV12-4	TRBJ1-2	TGTGCCAGCACCCGGGCCCATGGCTACACCTTC	CASTRAHGYTF
TRBD2	NA	TRBV5-4	TRBJ2-3	TGTGCCAGCAGCTTATCCGGGACTAGCGGGAGGGTGTCCACAGATACGCAGTATTTT	CASSLSGTSGRVSTDTQYF
NA	NA	TRBV6-5	TRBJ1-2	TGTGCCAGCAGTTACTCCGACGATATCGATGGCTACACCTTC	CASSYSDDIDGYTF
NA	few	TRBV27	TRBJ2-7	TGTGCCAGCAGTTTATTCGGAGACGGGCCCTACGAGCAGTACTTC	CASSLFGDGPYEQYF
TRBD2	many	TRBV7-2	TRBJ2-3	TGTGCCAGCAAGTCGGGCAGCGGGAGGGGAGATACGCAGTATTTT	CASKSGSGRGDTQYF
TRBD2	few	TRBV19	TRBJ2-1	TGTGCCAGTAGTCAAAGCCGGATCGGGAGGAACAATGAGCAGTTCTTC	CASSQSRIGRNNEQFF
NA	many	TRBV5-1	TRBJ1-1	TGCGCCAGCAGCTTGGGTCTCAGGACCGAGAAGAACACTGAAGCTTTCTTT	CASSLGLRTEKNTEAFF
TRBD2	many	TRBV2	TRBJ2-2	TGTGCCAGCAGTCGACTAGCGCCCGACACCGGGGAGCTGTTTTTT	CASSRLAPDTGELFF
TRBD2	many	TRBV7-3	TRBJ2-7	TGTGCCAGCAGCCCGCTAGCGGGAGGTATCTACGAGCAGTACTTC	CASSPLAGGIYEQYF
TRBD1	NA	TRBV5-6	TRBJ2-7	TGTGCCAGCAGCTTGGGGGACAGGGATCTCTACGAGCGGTACTTC	CASSLGDRDLYERYF
TRBD2	few	TRBV6-2/TRBV6-3	TRBJ2-7	TGTGCCAGCACCGGACTAGCGGGAACCCACGAGCAGTACTTC	CASTGLAGTHEQYF
NA	NA	TRBV2	TRBJ2-2	TGTGCCAGCAGTGCCGAATTGTCGGGCGCCGGGGAGCTGTTTTTT	CASSAELSGAGELFF
NA	NA	TRBV10-2	TRBJ2-1	TGCGCCAGCAGGAGGGAGCTATGGAGCTCCTACAATGAGCAGTTCTTC	CASRRELWSSYNEQFF